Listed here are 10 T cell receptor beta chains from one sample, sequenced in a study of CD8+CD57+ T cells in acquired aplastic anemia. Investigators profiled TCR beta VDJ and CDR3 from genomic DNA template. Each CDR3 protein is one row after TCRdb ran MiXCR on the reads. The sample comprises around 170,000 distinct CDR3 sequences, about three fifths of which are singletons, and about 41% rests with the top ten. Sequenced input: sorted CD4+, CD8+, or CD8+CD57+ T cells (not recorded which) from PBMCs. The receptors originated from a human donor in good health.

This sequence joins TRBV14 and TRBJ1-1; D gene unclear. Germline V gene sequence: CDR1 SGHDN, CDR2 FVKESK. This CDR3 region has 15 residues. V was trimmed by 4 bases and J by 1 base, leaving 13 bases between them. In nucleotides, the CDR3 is TGTGCCAGCAGCCCCGCCCCGGGCTCGAACACTGAAGCTTTCTTT. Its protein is CASSPAPGSNTEAFF.

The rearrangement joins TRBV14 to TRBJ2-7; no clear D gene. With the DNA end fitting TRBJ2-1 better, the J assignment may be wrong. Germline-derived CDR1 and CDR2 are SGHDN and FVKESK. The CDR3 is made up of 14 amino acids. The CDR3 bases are TGTGCCAGCAGCCAAGACTTGGTAAACAATGAGCAGTTCTTC. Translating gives CASSQDLVNNEQFF.

The chain's CDR3 is CSVRIPGQGPNVNTEAFF. The CDR3 DNA reads as TGCAGCGTCCGCATCCCGGGACAGGGGCCCAACGTTAACACTGAAGCTTTCTTT. The J gene is TRBJ1-1, the V gene TRBV29-1, with 10 bases identical to TRBD1. The CDR3 is 18 residues long. The ends lost 6 bases at V and 2 bases at J; junction bases unmatched: 18. Germline assignment: CDR1 SQVTM and CDR2 ANQGSEA.

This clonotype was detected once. The CDR3 DNA is TGTGCCAGCAGCTTGGTGACTAGCGGGGAACACAATGAGCAGTTCTTC. This gives the protein CASSLVTSGEHNEQFF. V is TRBV7-8 and J is TRBJ2-1; 11 bases agree with TRBD2. Trimming at V came to 3 bases and at J to 5 bases, leaving 6 bases not matched to a gene. Germline CDR1 reads SGHVS; CDR2 reads FQNEAQ. The CDR3 extends over 16 amino acids.

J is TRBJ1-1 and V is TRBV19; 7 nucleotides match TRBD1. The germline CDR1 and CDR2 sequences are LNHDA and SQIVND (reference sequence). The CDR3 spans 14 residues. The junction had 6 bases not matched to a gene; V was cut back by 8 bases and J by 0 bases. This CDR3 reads CASLRQGMNTEAFF. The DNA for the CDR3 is TGTGCCAGTCTCCGACAGGGCATGAACACTGAAGCTTTCTTT.

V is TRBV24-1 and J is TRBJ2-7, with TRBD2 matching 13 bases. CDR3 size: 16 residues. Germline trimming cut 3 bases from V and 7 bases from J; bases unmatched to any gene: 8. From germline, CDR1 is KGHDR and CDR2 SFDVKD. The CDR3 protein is CATSDPWTSGSREQYF. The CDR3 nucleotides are TGTGCCACCAGTGATCCGTGGACTAGCGGGAGCCGTGAGCAGTACTTC.

CDR3 region: CASSLGGQGLNTQYF. The CDR3 DNA sequence: TGTGCCAGCAGCCTCGGGGGCCAGGGGTTGAATACGCAGTATTTT. The chain joins TRBV7-4 to TRBJ2-3; D is tentatively TRBD1 or TRBD2 (6 bases each). Between the trimmed V and J ends, which lost 5 bases and 7 bases, there was a span of 19 bases. The CDR3 runs to 15 residues. Germline loops: CDR1 SGHVT, CDR2 SQSDAQ.

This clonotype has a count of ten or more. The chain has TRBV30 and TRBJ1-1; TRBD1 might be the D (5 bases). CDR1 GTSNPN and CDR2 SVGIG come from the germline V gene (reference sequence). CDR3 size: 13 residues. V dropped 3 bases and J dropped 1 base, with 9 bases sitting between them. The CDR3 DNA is TGTGCCTGGAGATCAACAGGGAACACTGAAGCTTTCTTT. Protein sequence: CAWRSTGNTEAFF.

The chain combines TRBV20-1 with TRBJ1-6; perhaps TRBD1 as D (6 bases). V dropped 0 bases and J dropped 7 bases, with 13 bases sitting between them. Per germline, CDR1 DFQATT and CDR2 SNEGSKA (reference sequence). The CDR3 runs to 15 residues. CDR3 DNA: TGCAGTGCTAGAGATCGGCAGGGGATAAATTCACCCCTCCACTTT. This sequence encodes CSARDRQGINSPLHF.

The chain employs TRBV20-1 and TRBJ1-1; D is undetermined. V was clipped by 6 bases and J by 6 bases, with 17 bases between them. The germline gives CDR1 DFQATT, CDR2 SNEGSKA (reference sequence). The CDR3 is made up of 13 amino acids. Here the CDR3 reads CSAQTARDPEAFF. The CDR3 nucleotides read TGCAGTGCCCAGACTGCCCGGGATCCTGAAGCTTTCTTT.